This T cell receptor (beta chain) was obtained from a study of blood T cells in healthy people across ages. Across the whole study: In model experiments, template switching was able to capture about one barcoded beta molecule for every two T cells that were present. General observations from the study: Versus aged donors, long-lived donors had higher diversity and more naive CD4+ cells. TCR beta diversity tracked closely with naive T cell percentage.

The donors, healthy Caucasians from Russia, were aged about 6 to 95. Germline loops: CDR1 ENHRY, CDR2 SYGVKD. This CDR3 contains 14 residues. Deletions cut 2 bases from V and 4 bases from J, with 8 bases between. About this clonotype itself: No antigen is known for it.

Combining a sample-barcoded 5' primer with a J-beta primer mix, a second PCR ran for roughly 6 to 12 cycles. TCRdb re-called the 5' RACE reads with MiXCR, one entry per CDR3 protein. The data hold around 990,000 distinct CDR3 sequences, with roughly two fifths observed a single time. The source material was blood. The chain uses TRBV10-3 and TRBJ2-2; D uncertain. This clonotype was sampled from a man in his late teens or twenties in good health. CDR3 nucleotides: TGTGCCATCAGTGAGCGCGGCGGCACCGGGGAGCTGTTTTTT. It specifies CAISERGGTGELFF.